The 11 T cell receptor beta chains given below trace back to one sample, sequenced in a study of technical replicates of blood from a few donors (dated by TCRdb to 2016 to 2017). The library was made by the immunoSEQ multiplex PCR assay. TCRdb retrieved this table from immuneACCESS and kept in-frame rearrangements only. Not all clones are present; in checked studies, unresolved V genes account for under half, and no reason is known for the remainder. This sample gives about 85,000 clones in total; about 95% of them show up just once. The ten largest clones add up to roughly 0.25% of the sample. The sequenced material came from T cells isolated from PBMCs. These TCRs come from a human donor in good health.

J is TRBJ2-7 and V is TRBV4-1, with TRBD2 identical over 11 bases. V trimming: 4 bases; J trimming: 3 bases; junction bases outside the gene matches: 17. The germline V gene encodes CDR1 MGHRA and CDR2 YSYEKL. The CDR3 totals 19 residues. The CDR3 bases are TGCGCCAGCAGCCTGGGAAACACACCAGTACTAGCGGGAGTCTACGAGCAGTACTTC. Protein: CASSLGNTPVLAGVYEQYF.

The chain joins TRBV14 to TRBJ2-5; tentative D call: TRBD2 (6 bases). This CDR3 is 13 amino acids long. The germline CDR1 and CDR2 sequences are SGHDN and FVKESK. V shed 1 base and J shed 11 bases, with 14 bases lying between them. The CDR3 bases are TGTGCCAGCAGCCAAGTGTACGGGGGTGAGCAGTACTTC. Amino acid sequence: CASSQVYGGEQYF.

CDR3 DNA sequence: TGTGCCAGCGCAGGAAGGACTATGAACACTGAAGCTTTCTTT. It encodes CASAGRTMNTEAFF. This rearrangement joins TRBV7-8 to TRBJ1-1; D remains unclear. The CDR3 length is 14 residues. CDR1 and CDR2 from the germline V gene are SGHVS and FQNEAQ. V lost 8 bases, J lost 0 bases, and 13 bases lay in between.

The rearrangement uses TRBV6-4 and TRBJ1-5; 7 bases are a match to TRBD1. The CDR3 runs to 15 residues. Looked up from germline, CDR1 is MRHNA and CDR2 is SNTAGT. V lost 10 bases, J lost 2 bases, and 11 bases stayed unmatched. CDR3 DNA sequence: TGTGCCACCCCCAGACAGGGAGAACGCAATCAGCCCCAGCATTTT. Protein product: CATPRQGERNQPQHF.

This chain connects TRBV5-6 to TRBJ1-2; D is ambiguous. CDR1 is SGHDT, CDR2 YYEEEE, per germline. Between the trimmed V and J ends, which lost 3 bases and 8 bases, there was a span of 8 bases. The CDR3 totals 11 residues. Here the CDR3 reads CASSSGWGYTF. CDR3 nucleotide sequence: TGTGCCAGCAGCTCCGGTTGGGGCTACACCTTC.

Concerning this clone: One end of the junction fails to match germline, which may point to a read error. This rearrangement joins TRBV4-2 to TRBJ1-6; TRBD1 aligns across 7 bases. Germline lookup yields CDR1 LGHNA and CDR2 YNFKEQ. The CDR3 contains 16 residues. The DNA for the CDR3 is TGTGCCAGCAGCCAAGAGTGGACAGGTTTAGGTTCACCTCTCCACTTT. Its protein product is CASSQEWTGLGSPLHF.

The J gene is TRBJ2-3, the V gene TRBV4-1; no reliable D call. The CDR3 is made up of 15 amino acids. Trimming removed 0 bases at V and 3 bases at J, with 10 bases between. Germline loops: CDR1 MGHRA, CDR2 YSYEKL. The CDR3 protein is CASSQDPFPTDTQYF. The CDR3, as DNA: TGCGCCAGCAGCCAAGACCCCTTCCCGACAGATACGCAGTATTTT.

The V gene is TRBV7-9, the J gene TRBJ2-5; 8 nucleotides align to TRBD1. The CDR3 is 15 residues long. CDR1 is SEHNR and CDR2 is FQNEAQ in the germline V gene (reference sequence). The junction had 3 bases not matched to a gene; V was cut back by 1 base and J by 2 bases. CDR3 amino acids: CASSLGDRRQETQYF. The CDR3 coding sequence is TGTGCCAGCAGCTTAGGGGACAGGAGACAAGAGACCCAGTACTTC. Full variable domain (remainder filled in from reference TRBV7-9 and TRBJ2-5): DTGVSQNPRHKITKRGQNVTFRCDPISEHNRLYWYRQTLGQGPEFLTYFQNEAQLEKSRLLSDRFSAERPKGSFSTLEIQRTEQGDSAMYLCASSLGDRRQETQYFGPGTRLLVL.

The chain recombines TRBV21-1 with TRBJ2-7; TRBD2, the table's D call, was not compared with the DNA. TRBV21-1 is annotated as a pseudogene. The CDR3 consists of 15 residues. The CDR3: CASSKVSGSRGEQYF. CDR3 in DNA: TGTGCCAGCAGCAAAGTTAGCGGAAGCCGCGGGGAGCAGTACTTC.

The V call is TRBV15, the J call TRBJ2-3, with a weak D call TRBD1 (6 bases). CDR3 length equals 14 residues. V lost 0 bases, J lost 3 bases, and 7 bases lay in between. Looked up from germline, CDR1 is LNHNV and CDR2 is YYDKDF (reference sequence). The CDR3 region is CATSRDQGTDTQYF. CDR3 sequence (DNA): TGTGCCACCAGCAGAGACCAGGGGACAGATACGCAGTATTTT.

This clone turned up a few times. The chain employs TRBV5-1 and TRBJ1-1, with no clear D. V was clipped by 7 bases and J by 1 base, with 11 bases between them. CDR3 size: 13 residues. Germline V lookup: CDR1 SGHRS, CDR2 YFSETQ. This chain's CDR3 is CASADIKNTEAFF. In DNA form, the CDR3 reads TGCGCCAGCGCAGACATCAAGAACACTGAAGCTTTCTTT.